What follows is one T cell receptor (beta chain) and its context. This clone was seen a few times. This receptor's antigen is unknown. No much larger clonotype is one base removed from it; base qualities were not supplied. This sample is part of a study of cytomegalovirus exposure and HLA in healthy donors (dated by TCRdb to 2016 to 2017). Background for the entire study: In an earlier analysis of under 600 of the donors, 276 Gb of sequence data and some 100 million unique TCR beta sequences from 150 million to 200 million T cells were reported. To predict cytomegalovirus infection status, the study brought together high-throughput TCR immunosequencing, statistical association of individual TCRs with disease status, and machine learning. All discovery cohort repertoires had been generated using a single sequencing platform. Roughly 300 gigabases of sequencing data and 80 million or so unique TCR sequences were included in an early release covering roughly 600 HLA-typed donors. Across 398 genotyped donors of the cohort, an average of about 250,000 unique TCR beta nucleotide sequences per donor were sequenced, and roughly 20% of those sequences were non-productive. Of the roughly 400 genotyped donors, around 81% fell in the genetic ancestry cluster associated with self-reported Caucasian donors. Several DR-DQ haplotypes were treated as single units for association and clustering because of strong linkage in the cohort. In an earlier analysis of 500 to 650 of the donors, high-throughput TCR beta sequencing was used to judge whether each TCR beta V gene segment behaved as functional or pseudogenic. HLA typing included class I and class II loci at four-digit resolution. In a later genetic analysis, genome-wide SNP genotypes for about 60% of the 666 donors were used, and that subset was treated as a discovery cohort. Donor age, sex, ethnicity and CMV serostatus were collected together with the repertoire data. The T cell repertoires of some 700 subjects were profiled by immunosequencing and related to cytomegalovirus serostatus. The study was designed to test whether signatures of past pathogen exposure could be identified by cataloging public T cell receptors. The number of typed donors differed by locus: 629-630 for A, B, C, DRB1 and DQB1; 522 for DQA1; 606 for DPA1; and around 470 for DPB1. A separate validation cohort of more than 100 different subjects was used in addition to the roughly 620-subject first cohort. A later analysis re-examined previously published TCR beta repertoires from just over 650 donors and added high-resolution HLA genotyping to investigate patterns of TCR occurrence. Rather than using new phenotypic data, the later analysis identified candidate immune exposures from TCR beta sequences and from how often those sequences occurred across donors.

In total, over 600 healthy bone marrow donors made up the cohort. At the time of sampling, every cohort member was nominally healthy, though immune exposures that went unrecorded were likely present. The donor was CMV seropositive and belonged to the group of over 250 seropositive cohort members. Each donor provided a peripheral blood sample, and peripheral blood mononuclear cells were used for TCR beta sequencing. The Qiagen DNeasy Blood Extraction Kit was used to extract genomic DNA from the blood cell samples. What the authors observed across the whole study: A later analysis found that TCR association rates varied across HLA loci, with DRB1 alleles showing the most associated TCRs and HLA-C alleles the fewest. The authors suggested that the approach could potentially be extended to other disease states and immunological phenotypes. The only immune exposure information available for the cohort was CMV serostatus. Because some donors lacked HLA typing at each locus, the association tests relied only on the typed subset. Linkage disequilibrium might explain the correlated functional status among segregating V segments, but an unknown experimental factor could not be ruled out. The 87-base-pair reads could not distinguish some IMGT-functional V segments, including TRBV6-2 and TRBV6-3, so those segments were excluded. In an earlier analysis of about 600 of the donors, most TCR beta V segments appeared in productive rearrangements about 87% or about 30% of the time, broadly matching IMGT annotations. According to a later analysis, most CMV-associated TCR beta chains appeared to be HLA-restricted, and the HLA associations seemed to be driven largely by CMV exposure. Most TCR sequences were seen in very few donors, while some public TCRs were found in many individuals. An association between a missense DCLRE1C variant and V-gene and J-gene trimming of TCR beta chains was found in a later genetic analysis and replicated in an independent cohort. When HLA alleles, especially DR and DQ, strongly co-occurred, attributing TCR associations to individual alleles was difficult. According to a later genetic analysis, donors in an Asian-associated ancestry cluster had fewer N-insertions in productive TCRs than the approximately 700-donor mean. The classifier was reported to diagnose cytomegalovirus status with high specificity and sensitivity in both the original cohort and the validation cohort. The study listed over 150 TCR beta chains as associated with cytomegalovirus. A further reported finding was that TCR beta sequences accurately predicted the HLA-A and HLA-B alleles for most subjects in the first cohort. A few of the identified cytomegalovirus-associated TCR beta chains were confirmed in vitro to be specific for cytomegalovirus antigens. In a later analysis, several top co-occurrence clusters were reported to appear linked to parvovirus B19, influenza, CMV and Epstein-Barr virus. Roughly uniform sequencing depth across donors was assumed in presence/absence analyses, although this assumption may not hold. At a false discovery rate of 0.05, a later analysis linked about 17,000 TCR beta sequences to specific HLA alleles. Because counts were too low, seventeen rarely observed V segments, including chromosome 9 orphons, were excluded from the earlier analysis of 587 of the donors. In a later analysis, HLA-associated TCR beta chains showed more clonal expansion and lower generation probabilities than non-associated chains that were equally common. This cohort had only TCR beta chains sequenced, and the lack of alpha or paired-chain data limited which features could be detected. A cluster of highly shared sequence variants was judged likely to be a technical artifact of the sequencing pipeline.

The CDR3 runs 16 amino acids, cysteine and phenylalanine included. Only the CDR3 DNA stays, 48 bases, in frame from base 1. The CDR1 and CDR2 encoded by the germline V gene are MGHDK and SYGVNS. The junction carries 14 bases between V and J, which are trimmed by 2 bases and 4 bases respectively. The library was made by the immunoSEQ multiplex PCR assay. The multiplex PCR relied on a mix of 60 forward primers for TCR Vbeta segments and 13 reverse primers for TCR Jbeta segments. The CDR3 region of rearranged TCR beta genes was amplified from genomic DNA by a multiplex PCR assay. The amplified TCR beta libraries were sequenced on the Illumina HiSeq System as 87-base-pair reads. Per the source publication's procedure: In a later analysis, tens of millions of unique TCR beta chains were counted across the 650 to 750 repertoires, and some 10 million of these chains were shared by at least two donors. Raw reads were error-corrected and collapsed into unique sequences by a nearest-neighbor algorithm in which closely related sequences were merged to remove PCR and sequencing errors. To assign V, D and J gene segments, CDR3 sequences were aligned to IMGT reference sequences. Each retained sequence needed at least a six-nucleotide match to both a V gene segment and a J gene segment. A rearrangement was called productive if the CDR3 had no stop codons and remained in frame with V and J, and every other rearrangement was called non-productive. CDR3 was defined by IMGT convention, running from the second conserved V-encoded cysteine to the conserved J-encoded phenylalanine. The earlier analysis of more than 450 of the donors excluded sequences that lacked an unambiguous match to a single V gene segment. An earlier analysis of several hundred of the donors called V segments functional above 56.7% productive rearrangements and segregating when the between-donor standard deviation exceeded 5%. To diagnose cytomegalovirus status from the catalog of TCR beta chain sequences, a statistical classification framework was built. In a later analysis, TCR nucleotide sequences were compared against IMGT/GENE-DB human TR gene sequences so that V and J genes could be assigned. A later analysis assigned CDR3 sequences and most-parsimonious VDJ recombination scenarios with the TCRdist pipeline. In a later analysis, each TCR beta chain was defined by its CDR3 amino acid sequence together with its V-gene family, and reads lacking a unique V-gene family were excluded. A later analysis removed 592 highly shared, low-generation-probability nucleotide sequences to deal with suspected cross-contamination and a sequencing artifact. In a later analysis, a clonal expansion index was calculated for each public chain from normalized within-repertoire ranks of inferred template counts. In a later analysis, generation probabilities were computed with a VDJ recombination model fitted to out-of-frame rearrangements, and the resulting probabilities were checked against IGoR. In a later analysis, hypergeometric tests were used to score TCR-TCR, TCR-HLA and TCR-CMV co-occurrence, with a repertoire-size bias correction applied to TCR pairs. To estimate false discovery rates, a later analysis permuted the HLA or CMV assignments 20 times. In a later analysis, co-occurring TCRs were grouped using DBSCAN, with TCRdist sequence similarity added in when clustering inside HLA-allele-positive subsets. Co-occurrence clustering excluded repertoires with fewer than 30,000 or more than 120,000 public chains, plus five with anomalous nucleotide sharing. As stored in TCRdb, this immuneACCESS dataset retains in-frame rearrangements with V and J assigned. A fraction of the clones does not appear; measured against another copy, unresolved V genes explain less than half of the discrepancy, and the remainder lacks a known reason. Clonal size and the V and J genes are those of that table, whereas D and trimming came from the DNA. This sample lists roughly 160,000 clones; over 70% were detected once. The ten most abundant clones make up about 9.9% of the sample.

The sequencing sample was made of PBMCs. The rearrangement joined TRBV25-1 to TRBJ1-4; confidence is insufficient to name the D gene. The TCR originated in a man between 18 and 29 years old in good health and CMV-seropositive. This receptor carries the CDR3 CASSEVSAVRNEKLFF. The nucleotide sequence reads TGTGCCAGCAGTGAAGTGTCGGCGGTCCGTAATGAAAAACTGTTTTTT.